Reported below is one TCR beta chain. The data derive from a study of CD8 T cells in Susac syndrome. Reverse transcription of roughly 0.45 to 1 ug RNA was performed with random hexamers. TCRdb analysed the immunoSEQ multiplex PCR reads with MiXCR anew, one entry per CDR3 protein. Of around 160,000 distinct CDR3 sequences in the sample, around 93% were seen once. The sequence was collected from a human donor in good health. The sequenced material came from CD4+ T cells from PBMCs.

The CDR3 loop is CASSFTWKTSEAFF. CDR3 coding DNA: TGTGCCAGCAGCTTCACCTGGAAAACTAGTGAAGCTTTCTTT. The V gene is TRBV11-2, the J gene TRBJ1-1; D remains ambiguous. The CDR3 has 14 amino acids. V was pared by 3 bases and J by 7 bases, with 15 bases between. Germline-derived CDR1 and CDR2 are SGHAT and FQNNGV.